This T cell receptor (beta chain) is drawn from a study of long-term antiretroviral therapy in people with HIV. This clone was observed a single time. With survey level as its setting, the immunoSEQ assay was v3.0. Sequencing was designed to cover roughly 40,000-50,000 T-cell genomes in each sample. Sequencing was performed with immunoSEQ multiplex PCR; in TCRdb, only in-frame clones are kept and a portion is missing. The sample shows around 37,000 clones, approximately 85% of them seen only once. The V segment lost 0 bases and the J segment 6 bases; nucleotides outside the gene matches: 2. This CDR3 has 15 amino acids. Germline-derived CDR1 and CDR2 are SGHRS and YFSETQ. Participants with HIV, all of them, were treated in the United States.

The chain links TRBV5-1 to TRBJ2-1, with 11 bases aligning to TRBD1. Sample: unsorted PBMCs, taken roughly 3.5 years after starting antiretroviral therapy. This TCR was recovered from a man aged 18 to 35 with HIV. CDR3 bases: TGCGCCAGCAGCTTGGTGGGGACAGGGGGCAATGAGCAGTTCTTC. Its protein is CASSLVGTGGNEQFF.